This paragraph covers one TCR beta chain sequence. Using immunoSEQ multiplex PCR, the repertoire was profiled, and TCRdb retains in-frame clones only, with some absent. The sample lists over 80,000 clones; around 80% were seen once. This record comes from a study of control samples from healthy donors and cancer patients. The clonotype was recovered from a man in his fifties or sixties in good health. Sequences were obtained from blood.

DNA of the CDR3: TGCAGCCAGGTATTGAACACTGAAGCTTTCTTT. Translated: CSQVLNTEAFF. The chain recombines TRBV20-1 with TRBJ1-1; no firm D call. The CDR3 is 11 residues long. CDR1 is DFQATT and CDR2 is SNEGSKA in the germline V gene (reference sequence).